This TCR beta chain is drawn from a study of cytomegalovirus exposure and HLA in healthy donors. It was with 60 Vbeta and 13 Jbeta primers that the PCR ran. Clones were read by immunoSEQ multiplex PCR, and TCRdb kept only the in-frame ones, dropping some. The profile shows approximately 160,000 clones, about four fifths of them singletons. Findings and caveats of the study: A missense variant in DCLRE1C was later tied to TCR beta V- and J-gene trimming. There were three CMV-associated chains whose specificity for CMV antigens was confirmed in vitro.

Comments on this clone: What it binds is not known.

The receptor comes from a male donor in good health and CMV-seropositive. The sequenced sample consisted of PBMCs.

The CDR3 sequence: CASSLSGGSTDTQYF. CDR3 in DNA: TGTGCCAGCAGCCTCTCGGGGGGAAGCACAGATACGCAGTATTTT. This chain joins TRBV6-5 and TRBJ2-3; 7 bases agree with TRBD2. The CDR3 is 15 amino acids. CDR1 MNHEY and CDR2 SVGAGI come from the germline V gene. Trimming took 6 bases from V and 0 from J; bases not matched to a gene: 6.